This entry is about one TCR beta chain. Its specificity is unknown. The source of the sample is a study of human CD4 T cells and Enterobacteriaceae. Broader study findings: In the top 5%: about 55% of the 19 and about three fifths of the roughly 34 cross-reactive clonotypes.

The data were produced by immunoSEQ multiplex PCR, yet TCRdb's version contains in-frame clones alone and is incomplete. The sample includes tens of thousands of clones, 65% to 85% of them seen just once. This CDR3 spans 14 amino acids. The ends were cut back, 2 bases at V and 0 bases at J, with 5 bases in the middle. In germline, CDR1 is SGHRS, CDR2 YFSETQ. Sorting took every CD4+ cell except CD45RA+CCR7+CD95- naive cells, reaching over 95% purity. The V call is TRBV5-1, the J call TRBJ1-4; D unclear. Sequencing input: memory CD4+ T cells from blood. The receptor was isolated from a human donor in good health. CDR3 amino acids: CASSLQATNEKLFF. Here the CDR3 DNA reads TGCGCCAGCAGCTTACAAGCAACTAATGAAAAACTGTTTTTT.